A selection of T cell receptor beta chains follows, all from one sample in a study of cytomegalovirus exposure and HLA in healthy donors. Produced via immunoSEQ multiplex PCR; TCRdb's table is partial and in-frame only. The sample has about 78,000 clones, roughly 84% seen once; the top ten hold 2.4%. The sequencing sample was made of PBMCs. These TCRs come from a woman aged 45-59 years in good health and CMV-seronegative. The CDR3 runs from the conserved cysteine through the conserved F or W. D genes are given only for firm matches. The listing skips clone size in some rows; elsewhere it reads once, few, many or a size class.

D: .
J: TRBJ1-2
size: .
V: TRBV7-8
CDR3: CASSLRGTQLNYGYTF
DNA: TGTGCCAGCAGCTTACGGGGGACCCAACTTAACTATGGCTACACCTTC

D: .
J: TRBJ1-5
size: once
V: TRBV15
CDR3: CATSRDQAGVNQPQHF
DNA: TGTGCCACCAGCAGAGATCAAGCAGGGGTTAATCAGCCCCAGCATTTT

D: .
J: TRBJ2-7
size: .
V: TRBV7-9
CDR3: CASSSPGQGEYEQYF
DNA: TGTGCCAGCAGCTCGCCGGGACAAGGCGAGTACGAGCAGTACTTC

D: TRBD2
J: TRBJ2-7
size: .
V: TRBV5-6
CDR3: CASSLYPKGVAGGEQYF
DNA: TGTGCCAGCAGCTTGTACCCCAAAGGGGTAGCGGGGGGTGAGCAGTACTTC

D: .
J: TRBJ2-2
size: .
V: TRBV7-6
CDR3: CASRPAGGRTGELFF
DNA: TGTGCCAGCAGGCCCGCAGGGGGGCGGACCGGGGAGCTGTTTTTT

D: .
J: TRBJ1-5
size: .
V: TRBV28
CDR3: CASSSFVQAGINQPQHF
DNA: TGTGCCAGCAGTTCTTTTGTCCAGGCAGGAATAAATCAGCCCCAGCATTTT

D: .
J: TRBJ2-2
size: .
V: TRBV5-1
CDR3: CASSLSPGGSGGELFF
DNA: TGCGCCAGCAGCTTGAGTCCAGGGGGGAGTGGCGGGGAGCTGTTTTTT

D: TRBD2
J: TRBJ2-3
size: .
V: TRBV5-4
CDR3: CASSLGGGSTDTQYF
DNA: TGTGCCAGCAGCTTGGGCGGGGGAAGCACAGATACGCAGTATTTT

D: .
J: TRBJ1-1
size: .
V: TRBV11-2
CDR3: CASSLEAGKNTEAFF
DNA: TGTGCCAGCAGCTTAGAGGCAGGGAAGAACACTGAAGCTTTCTTT

D: .
J: TRBJ1-2
size: few
V: TRBV7-9
CDR3: CASSLGGGNYGYTF
DNA: TGTGCCAGCAGCCTCGGGGGGGGAAACTATGGCTACACCTTC

D: TRBD1
J: TRBJ1-5
size: .
V: TRBV6-5
CDR3: CASSRTGWKGQPQHF
DNA: TGTGCCAGCAGCCGGACAGGGTGGAAGGGTCAGCCCCAGCATTTT

D: TRBD1
J: TRBJ2-6
size: .
V: TRBV4-1
CDR3: CASSQAPGQGVNLGVLTF
DNA: TGCGCCAGCAGCCAAGCACCGGGACAGGGCGTTAACCTCGGCGTCCTGACTTTC

D: TRBD1
J: TRBJ1-2
size: few
V: TRBV4-1
CDR3: CASRKQGVNYGYTF
DNA: TGCGCCAGCAGAAAACAGGGGGTGAACTATGGCTACACCTTC

D: TRBD1
J: TRBJ2-7
size: .
V: TRBV10-1
CDR3: CASSEGTGYEQYF
DNA: TGCGCCAGCAGTGAAGGGACAGGCTACGAGCAGTACTTC

D: TRBD1
J: TRBJ1-1
size: few
V: TRBV16
CDR3: CASSQQQGTEAFF
DNA: TGTGCCAGCAGCCAACAACAGGGGACTGAAGCTTTCTTT

D: TRBD2
J: TRBJ2-1
size: .
V: TRBV9
CDR3: CASSVDPGSPDRLAGVYNEQFF
DNA: TGTGCCAGCAGCGTAGACCCAGGTTCGCCGGACAGGCTAGCGGGGGTATACAATGAGCAGTTCTTC

D: .
J: TRBJ1-5
size: .
V: TRBV18
CDR3: CASSPSEGGSNQPQHF
DNA: TGTGCCAGCTCACCATCCGAGGGGGGGAGCAATCAGCCCCAGCATTTT